The 18 T cell receptor beta chains listed next were all sequenced from one sample in a study of cytotoxic CD8 clonotypes in ibrutinib-treated CLL. Sequencing used immunoSEQ multiplex PCR; TCRdb keeps in-frame clones, though not all of them. In the table there are 300,000 to 400,000 clones, about 64% of which are singletons. Material: PBMCs, obtained after 36 months of ibrutinib treatment. Every receptor here comes from a human donor with chronic lymphocytic leukemia.

The J gene is TRBJ2-2, the V gene TRBV5-1; 10 bases fit TRBD2. Per germline, CDR1 SGHRS and CDR2 YFSETQ. The CDR3 has 14 residues. Trimming cost V 4 bases and J 3 bases; bases outside gene matches: 0. In DNA form, the CDR3 reads TGCGCCAGCAGCACTAGCGGGGACACCGGGGAGCTGTTTTTT. Its protein is CASSTSGDTGELFF.

This clone came up once. J is TRBJ2-3 and V is TRBV11-3; D is undetermined. Trimming removed 5 bases from V and 6 bases from J, with 12 bases in between. CDR3 length: 13 residues. Germline loops: CDR1 SGHNT, CDR2 YENEEA. The CDR3 coding sequence is TGTGCCAGCAGCACTTCGGTGGTCGATACGCAGTATTTT. It translates to CASSTSVVDTQYF.

This chain joins TRBV7-9 and TRBJ2-5; D not resolved. This CDR3 comprises 13 residues. Germline loops: CDR1 SEHNR, CDR2 FQNEAQ (reference sequence). The V end was cut by 1 base, the J end by 6 bases, with 9 bases between. CDR3 loop: CASSLEPSKTQYF. The CDR3 coding sequence is TGTGCCAGCAGCTTAGAGCCCTCTAAGACCCAGTACTTC. Full variable domain (remainder filled in from reference TRBV7-9 and TRBJ2-5): DTGVSQNPRHKITKRGQNVTFRCDPISEHNRLYWYRQTLGQGPEFLTYFQNEAQLEKSRLLSDRFSAERPKGSFSTLEIQRTEQGDSAMYLCASSLEPSKTQYFGPGTRLLVL.

V is TRBV18 and J is TRBJ2-6; D unclear. CDR3 length: 18 residues. Germline-derived CDR1 and CDR2 are KGHSH and LQKENI. Between the trimmed V and J ends, which lost 1 base and 3 bases, there was a span of 16 bases. For the CDR3, the DNA is TGTGCCAGCTCACCACTAGCCCGACAAGTGCTTGGGGCCAACGTCCTGACTTTC. Residues: CASSPLARQVLGANVLTF.

The chain recombines TRBV4-1 with TRBJ2-5; D not resolved. Germline CDR1 reads MGHRA; CDR2 reads YSYEKL. Trimming left V 1 base short and J 5 bases short, with 8 bases between. The CDR3 contains 13 residues. Here the CDR3 reads CASSQAILETQYF. The CDR3 DNA sequence: TGCGCCAGCAGCCAAGCCATTTTGGAGACCCAGTACTTC.

The rearrangement joins TRBV29-1 to TRBJ2-5; D unresolved. Trimming stripped 3 bases from V and 5 bases from J, with 10 bases between. Germline values: CDR1 SQVTM, CDR2 ANQGSEA. CDR3 length: 12 amino acids. The DNA for the CDR3 is TGCAGCGTTGACTGGGCGGCGGAGACCCAGTACTTC. Residues: CSVDWAAETQYF. Complete variable domain (other parts from reference TRBV29-1 and TRBJ2-5): SAVISQKPSRDICQRGTSLTIQCQVDSQVTMMFWYRQQPGQSLTLIATANQGSEATYESGFVIDKFPISRPNLTFSTLTVSNMSPEDSSIYLCSVDWAAETQYFGPGTRLLVL.

This clone has a handful of counts. The rearrangement uses TRBV7-2 and TRBJ2-7; 8 bases are a match to TRBD1. Trimming took 4 bases from V and 2 from J; bases not matched to a gene: 4. The CDR3 consists of 14 residues. The V gene's germline CDR1 is SGHTA and CDR2 FQGNSA. CDR3 coding DNA: TGTGCCAGCAGCTCGGCAGGGGGCGCCTACGAGCAGTACTTC. It encodes CASSSAGGAYEQYF.

The rearrangement uses TRBV7-3 and TRBJ2-1, with 11 positions matching TRBD2. This CDR3 spans 16 amino acids. Germline CDR1 reads SGHTA; CDR2 reads FQGTGA. J was trimmed by 3 bases and V by 6 bases; bases with no gene match: 7. The CDR3 coding sequence is TGTGCCAGCAGTCCAACCGGGACTAGCGGCTACAATGAGCAGTTCTTC. Encoded protein: CASSPTGTSGYNEQFF. Full variable domain (rest looked up from reference TRBV7-3 and TRBJ2-1): GAGVSQTPSNKVTEKGKYVELRCDPISGHTALYWYRQSLGQGPEFLIYFQGTGAADDSGLPNDRFFAVRPEGSVSTLKIQRTERGDSAVYLCASSPTGTSGYNEQFFGPGTRLTVL.

The V gene is TRBV5-8, the J gene TRBJ2-1; D call uncertain. The CDR3 has 14 residues. Per the germline V gene, CDR1 is SGHTS and CDR2 is YDEGEE. The V gene lost 6 bases and the J gene lost 4 bases, with 14 bases spanning the gap. CDR3 loop: CASIGFQYYNEQFF. CDR3 DNA sequence: TGTGCCAGCATTGGCTTCCAGTATTACAATGAGCAGTTCTTC.

The rearrangement uses TRBV28 and TRBJ2-2; D not certain. Germline values: CDR1 MDHEN, CDR2 SYDVKM. V shed 7 bases and J shed 5 bases, with 8 bases lying between them. The CDR3 is 12 amino acids. This CDR3 reads CASNRGTGELFF. CDR3 coding DNA: TGTGCCAGCAATCGAGGTACCGGGGAGCTGTTTTTT.

In its sample, this clone was seen once. V gene TRBV5-6 combines with J gene TRBJ2-5, with 8 bases fitting TRBD2. Trimming took 2 bases from V and 4 from J; bases not matched to a gene: 1. The CDR3 contains 13 residues. CDR1 SGHDT and CDR2 YYEEEE come from the germline V gene. CDR3 sequence reads: CASSLTSGETQYF. In DNA form, the CDR3 reads TGTGCCAGCAGCTTAACTAGCGGAGAGACCCAGTACTTC.

V usage is TRBV4-1 and J usage is TRBJ2-3; D might be TRBD1 or TRBD2, each matching 5 bases. Trimming left V 0 bases short and J 4 bases short, with 14 bases between. This CDR3 has 16 residues. Germline CDR1 reads MGHRA; CDR2 reads YSYEKL. The CDR3 sequence is CASSQDLASRADTQYF. CDR3 coding DNA: TGCGCCAGCAGCCAAGATCTCGCTAGCAGGGCAGATACGCAGTATTTT.

The rearrangement joins TRBV5-6 to TRBJ2-1; D is uncertain. Germline CDR1 SGHDT, CDR2 YYEEEE. The CDR3 totals 15 residues. The V gene lost 0 bases and the J gene lost 0 bases, with 7 bases spanning the gap. The CDR3 bases are TGTGCCAGCAGCTTGGTGGAGAACTCCTACAATGAGCAGTTCTTC. Translated, it gives CASSLVENSYNEQFF.

The chain is built from TRBV5-1 and TRBJ2-3, with 10 nucleotides matching TRBD1. V was pared by 4 bases and J by 5 bases, with 7 bases of the junction left unmatched. The germline V gene encodes CDR1 SGHRS and CDR2 YFSETQ. The length of the CDR3 is 15 residues. The CDR3: CASSPDRGLIDTQYF. The CDR3 bases are TGCGCCAGCAGCCCAGACAGGGGGCTTATAGATACGCAGTATTTT.

This chain links TRBV7-2 with TRBJ1-2; tentatively, D is TRBD1 (5 bases). The germline V and J ends were trimmed by 4 bases and 8 bases, with 20 bases remaining between them. The CDR3 length is 15 residues. Looked up from germline, CDR1 is SGHTA and CDR2 is FQGNSA. The DNA for the CDR3 is TGTGCCAGCAGCTCCCTCCTGGGGGACCCACGCGGCTACACCTTC. This codes for CASSSLLGDPRGYTF.

The chain employs TRBV7-5 and TRBJ2-3. TRBV7-5 is tagged as a pseudogene. This CDR3 has 13 amino acids. CDR3 amino acids: CARKGGSTDTQYF. In DNA, the CDR3 is TGTGCCAGAAAGGGGGGAAGCACAGATACGCAGTATTTT.

The V call is TRBV9, the J call TRBJ2-7; 9 bases are a match to TRBD1. V lost 3 bases, J lost 7 bases, and 11 bases stayed unmatched. This CDR3 has 15 residues. CDR1 is SGDLS and CDR2 is YYNGEE in the germline V gene. The CDR3 nucleotides are TGTGCCAGCAGCGCTGGGGGGACAGGGTCGTTGGAGCAGTACTTC. This gives the protein CASSAGGTGSLEQYF.

The chain employs TRBV5-8 and TRBJ2-7, with 8 bases identical to TRBD1. V lost 4 bases to trimming and J lost 2 bases; unmatched junction nucleotides: 5. This CDR3 contains 14 residues. Germline loops: CDR1 SGHTS, CDR2 YDEGEE. CDR3 DNA: TGTGCCAGCAGCCTCCCCAGGGGGCCCTACGAGCAGTACTTC. Protein sequence: CASSLPRGPYEQYF.